This T cell receptor beta chain was sequenced in a study of T cells after posttransplantation cyclophosphamide. In regard to this clone: Antigen: not known.

Study outcomes and limitations: Recipient CMV seropositivity and CMV reactivation strongly tracked TRB clonality. Donor-recipient repertoire similarity was low at 1-2 months, rising over year one. Blood and skin or GI T cell repertoires showed limited TRB overlap.

Germline assignment: CDR1 GTSNPN and CDR2 SVGIG (reference sequence). The CDR3 sequence is 12 residues long. Trimming at V came to 0 bases and at J to 11 bases, leaving 5 bases not matched to a gene. Here immunoSEQ multiplex PCR was the method, and the copy in TCRdb shows in-frame clones only, minus some. This sample carries 5,900 or so clones, none of them present only once. Treatment was busulfan-fludarabine conditioning, a marrow graft, and cyclophosphamide on days +3 and +4. The material was PBMCs, obtained after allogeneic stem cell transplant with posttransplant cyclophosphamide. The chain recombines TRBV30 with TRBJ2-5; 8 bases line up with TRBD2. The receptor was isolated from a female patient in her thirties or forties who received an allogeneic stem cell transplant from an unrelated donor, was CMV-positive, and had acute and chronic GVHD. Some T cells could come from the graft donor. CDR3 in amino acids: CAWSVAGREQYF. Written as DNA, the CDR3 is TGTGCCTGGAGTGTGGCCGGGAGGGAGCAGTACTTC.